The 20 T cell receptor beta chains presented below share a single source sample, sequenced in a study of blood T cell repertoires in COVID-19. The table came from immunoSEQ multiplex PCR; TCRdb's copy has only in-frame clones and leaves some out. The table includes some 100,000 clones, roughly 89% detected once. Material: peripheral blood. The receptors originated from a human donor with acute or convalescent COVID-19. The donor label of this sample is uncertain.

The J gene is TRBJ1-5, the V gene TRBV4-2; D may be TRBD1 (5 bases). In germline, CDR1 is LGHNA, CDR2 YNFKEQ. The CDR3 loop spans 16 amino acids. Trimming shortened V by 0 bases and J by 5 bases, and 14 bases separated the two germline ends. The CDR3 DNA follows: TGTGCCAGCAGCCAAGATTTGGCGGGGCCCCATCAGCCCCAGCATTTT. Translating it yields CASSQDLAGPHQPQHF.

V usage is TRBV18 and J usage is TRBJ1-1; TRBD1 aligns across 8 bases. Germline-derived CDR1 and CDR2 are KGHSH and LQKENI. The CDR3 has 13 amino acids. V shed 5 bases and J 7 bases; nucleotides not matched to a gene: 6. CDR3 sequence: CASSSGQGFEAFF. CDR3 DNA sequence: TGTGCCAGCTCATCCGGACAGGGATTTGAAGCTTTCTTT.

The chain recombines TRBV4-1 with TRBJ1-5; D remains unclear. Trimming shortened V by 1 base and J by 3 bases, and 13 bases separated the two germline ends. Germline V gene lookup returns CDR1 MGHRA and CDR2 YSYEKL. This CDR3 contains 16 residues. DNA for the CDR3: TGCGCCAGCAGCCAAGGGCTAGGCAGCTACAATCAGCCCCAGCATTTT. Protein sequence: CASSQGLGSYNQPQHF.

CDR3 nucleotide sequence: TGTGCCAGCAGTTACCGGGGACAGGGGGTCAACACTGAAGCTTTCTTT. This codes for CASSYRGQGVNTEAFF. The genes are TRBV6-2 or TRBV6-3 and TRBJ1-1; 11 nucleotides match TRBD1. Germline V gives CDR1 MNHEY, CDR2 SVGEGT. The CDR3 covers 16 residues. The V and J ends lost 2 bases and 2 bases, in that order; junction bases with no gene match: 4.

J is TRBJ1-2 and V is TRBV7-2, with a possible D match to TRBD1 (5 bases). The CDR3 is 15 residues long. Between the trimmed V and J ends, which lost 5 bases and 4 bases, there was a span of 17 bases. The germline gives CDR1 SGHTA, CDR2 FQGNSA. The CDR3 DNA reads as TGTGCCAGCAGCAGCAGCGGGGCACTACGCTATGGCTACACCTTC. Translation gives CASSSSGALRYGYTF.

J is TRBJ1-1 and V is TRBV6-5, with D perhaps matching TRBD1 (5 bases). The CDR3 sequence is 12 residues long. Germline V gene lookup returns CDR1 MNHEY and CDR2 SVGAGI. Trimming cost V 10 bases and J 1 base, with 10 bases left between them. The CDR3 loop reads CATRDWNTEAFF. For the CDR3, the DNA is TGTGCCACCCGGGACTGGAACACTGAAGCTTTCTTT.

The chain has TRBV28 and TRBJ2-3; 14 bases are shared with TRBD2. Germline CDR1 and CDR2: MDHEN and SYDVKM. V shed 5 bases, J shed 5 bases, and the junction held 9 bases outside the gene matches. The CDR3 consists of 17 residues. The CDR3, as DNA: TGTGCCAGCAGTCACCCGGGACTAGCGGGGGCCGGAGATACGCAGTATTTT. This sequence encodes CASSHPGLAGAGDTQYF.

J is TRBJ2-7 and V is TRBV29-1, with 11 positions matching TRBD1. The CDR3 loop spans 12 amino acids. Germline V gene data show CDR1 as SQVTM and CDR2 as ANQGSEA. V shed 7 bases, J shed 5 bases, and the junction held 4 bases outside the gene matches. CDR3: CSAGQGAHEQYF. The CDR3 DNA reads TGCAGCGCCGGACAGGGGGCCCACGAGCAGTACTTC.

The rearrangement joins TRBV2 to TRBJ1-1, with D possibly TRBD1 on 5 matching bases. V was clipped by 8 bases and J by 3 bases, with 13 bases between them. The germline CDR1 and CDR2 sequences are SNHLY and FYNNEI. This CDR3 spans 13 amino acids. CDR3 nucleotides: TGTGCCAGCGGTGGGTACAGGTACACTGAAGCTTTCTTT. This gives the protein CASGGYRYTEAFF.

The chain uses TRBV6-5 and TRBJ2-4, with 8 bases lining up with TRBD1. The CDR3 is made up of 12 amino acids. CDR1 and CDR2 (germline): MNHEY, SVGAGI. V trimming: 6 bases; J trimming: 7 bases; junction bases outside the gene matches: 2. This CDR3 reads CASSRQGNIQYF. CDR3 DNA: TGTGCCAGCAGCAGACAGGGGAACATTCAGTACTTC.

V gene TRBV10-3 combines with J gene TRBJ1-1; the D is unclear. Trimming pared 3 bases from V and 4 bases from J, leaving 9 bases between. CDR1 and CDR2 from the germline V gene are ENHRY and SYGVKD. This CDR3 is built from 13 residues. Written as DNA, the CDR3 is TGTGCCATCAGTGAAGAGGGTCGCACTGAAGCTTTCTTT. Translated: CAISEEGRTEAFF.

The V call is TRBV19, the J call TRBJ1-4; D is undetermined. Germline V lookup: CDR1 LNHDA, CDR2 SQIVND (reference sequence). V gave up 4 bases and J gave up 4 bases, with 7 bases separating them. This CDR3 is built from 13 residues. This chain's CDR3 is CASSTTGNEKLFF. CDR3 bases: TGTGCCAGTAGTACCACCGGTAATGAAAAACTGTTTTTT.

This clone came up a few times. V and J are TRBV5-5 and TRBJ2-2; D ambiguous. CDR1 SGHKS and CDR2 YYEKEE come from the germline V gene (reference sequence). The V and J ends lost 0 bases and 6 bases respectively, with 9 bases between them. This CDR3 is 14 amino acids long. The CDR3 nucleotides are TGTGCCAGCAGCTTGGCCTTTGTGTCCGGGGAGCTGTTTTTT. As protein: CASSLAFVSGELFF.

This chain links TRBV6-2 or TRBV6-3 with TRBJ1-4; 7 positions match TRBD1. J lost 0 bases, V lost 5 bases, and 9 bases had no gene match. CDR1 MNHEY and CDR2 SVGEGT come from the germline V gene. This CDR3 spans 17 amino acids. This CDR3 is CASSQRRTGATNEKLFF. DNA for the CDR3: TGTGCCAGCAGTCAGCGAAGGACAGGCGCAACTAATGAAAAACTGTTTTTT.

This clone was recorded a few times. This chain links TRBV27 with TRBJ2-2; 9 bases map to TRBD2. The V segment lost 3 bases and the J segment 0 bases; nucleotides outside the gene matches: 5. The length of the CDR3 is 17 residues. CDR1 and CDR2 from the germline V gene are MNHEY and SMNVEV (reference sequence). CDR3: CASSFSGRGANTGELFF. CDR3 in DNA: TGTGCCAGCAGTTTTAGCGGGAGAGGCGCGAACACCGGGGAGCTGTTTTTT.

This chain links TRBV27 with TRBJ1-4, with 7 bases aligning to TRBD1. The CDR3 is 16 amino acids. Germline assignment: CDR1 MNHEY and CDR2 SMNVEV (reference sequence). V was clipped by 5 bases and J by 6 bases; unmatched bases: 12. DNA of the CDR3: TGTGCCAGCAGTCCCCTAAGGGGACAGCCGGATGAAAAACTGTTTTTT. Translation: CASSPLRGQPDEKLFF.

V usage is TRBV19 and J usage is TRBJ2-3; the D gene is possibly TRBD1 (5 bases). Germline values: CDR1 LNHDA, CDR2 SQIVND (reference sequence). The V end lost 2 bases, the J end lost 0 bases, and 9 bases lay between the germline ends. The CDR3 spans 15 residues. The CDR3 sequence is CASSIPGISTDTQYF. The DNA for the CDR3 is TGTGCCAGTAGTATACCAGGGATTAGCACAGATACGCAGTATTTT. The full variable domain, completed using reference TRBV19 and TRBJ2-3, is DGGITQSPKYLFRKEGQNVTLSCEQNLNHDAMYWYRQDPGQGLRLIYYSQIVNDFQKGDIAEGYSVSREKKESFPLTVTSAQKNPTAFYLCASSIPGISTDTQYFGPGTRLTVL.

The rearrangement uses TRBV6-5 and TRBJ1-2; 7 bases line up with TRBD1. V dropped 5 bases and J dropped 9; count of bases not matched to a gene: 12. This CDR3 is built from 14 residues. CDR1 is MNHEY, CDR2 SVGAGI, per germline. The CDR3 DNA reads TGTGCCAGCAGTCTCCCGACAGGGACACTCCGCTACACCTTC. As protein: CASSLPTGTLRYTF.

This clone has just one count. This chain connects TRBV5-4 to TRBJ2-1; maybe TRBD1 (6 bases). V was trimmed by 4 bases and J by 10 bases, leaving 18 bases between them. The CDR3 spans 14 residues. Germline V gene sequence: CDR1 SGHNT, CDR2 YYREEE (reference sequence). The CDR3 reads CASSKSKQGEEQFF. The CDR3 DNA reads TGTGCCAGCAGCAAATCCAAACAGGGAGAAGAGCAGTTCTTC. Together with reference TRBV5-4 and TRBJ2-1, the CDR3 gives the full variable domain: ETGVTQSPTHLIKTRGQQVTLRCSSQSGHNTVSWYQQALGQGPQFIFQYYREEENGRGNFPPRFSGLQFPNYSSELNVNALELDDSALYLCASSKSKQGEEQFFGPGTRLTVL.

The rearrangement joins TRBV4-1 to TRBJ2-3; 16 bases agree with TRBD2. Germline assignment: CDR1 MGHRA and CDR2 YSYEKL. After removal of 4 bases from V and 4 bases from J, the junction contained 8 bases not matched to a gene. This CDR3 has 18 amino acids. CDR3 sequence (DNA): TGCGCCAGCAGCCCCGGGACTAGCGGGAGGGCCAGCTCAGATACGCAGTATTTT. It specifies CASSPGTSGRASSDTQYF.